One TCR beta chain is described in this entry. The data were taken from a study of blood T cell repertoires in COVID-19. Study at large: Sample material is recorded as cDNA or gDNA derived from T cells, B-cell-depleted T cells, or PBMCs.

The germline V gene has CDR1 LGHDT and CDR2 YNNKEL (reference sequence). The V segment lost 4 bases and the J segment 0 bases; nucleotides outside the gene matches: 6. CDR3 length: 17 residues. Authors' methods: Estimation of nucleated cell counts relied on the amplification of reference gene primers. Only in-frame clones appear in the TCRdb table, and some are missing; sequencing was by immunoSEQ multiplex PCR. The V and J calls and the clone size are those of that table, but D and trimming were determined from the DNA. The sample consists of approximately 140,000 clones, approximately 84% of them appearing once.

The sample was peripheral blood. The receptor's source is a man in his 70s with acute or convalescent COVID-19. The chain couples TRBV3-1 (or the pseudogene TRBV3-2) to TRBJ2-6, with 7 positions matching TRBD1. DNA for the CDR3: TGTGCCAGCAGCCCCTGGGACAGCCGCTCTGGGGCCAACGTCCTGACTTTC. Protein product: CASSPWDSRSGANVLTF.